These 15 T cell receptor beta chains were all obtained from the same sample, sequenced in a study of T-cell memory formation after mild COVID-19. TCRdb used MiXCR to reprocess the 5' RACE reads, holding one entry per CDR3 protein. In the table there are some 450,000 distinct CDR3 sequences, 20% of which are singletons. The sample comprised PBMCs or a T cell subset sorted from them (not recorded which). These receptors came from an adult woman who had mild COVID-19 (a few samples of this study predate the infection). Cell type and time point are not known.

The gene calls are TRBV18 and TRBJ2-5, with TRBD1 as a possible D gene (7 bases). V was trimmed by 1 base and J by 5 bases, leaving 23 bases between them. CDR3 length: 18 amino acids. Germline-derived CDR1 and CDR2 are KGHSH and LQKENI. CDR3 sequence (DNA): TGTGCCAGCTCACCACGGAGGGGGCTCCGAGAGGTGGGCGAGACCCAGTACTTC. This encodes CASSPRRGLREVGETQYF.

The V call is TRBV24-1, the J call TRBJ2-3; D remains ambiguous. Trimming stripped 3 bases from V and 6 bases from J, with 9 bases between. Per the germline V gene, CDR1 is KGHDR and CDR2 is SFDVKD. This CDR3 is built from 13 residues. The DNA of the CDR3 is TGTGCCACCAGTGATCCCCCGTCGGATACGCAGTATTTT. It codes for CATSDPPSDTQYF.

The V and J genes are TRBV4-1 and TRBJ1-3, with 9 bases aligning to TRBD1. Losses at the gene ends were 0 bases for V and 0 bases for J; bases not matched to a gene: 6. The CDR3 is 18 residues long. Germline V gene sequence: CDR1 MGHRA, CDR2 YSYEKL. This chain's CDR3 is CASSQERTGASSGNTIYF. The CDR3 DNA follows: TGCGCCAGCAGCCAAGAGAGGACAGGGGCGAGCTCTGGAAACACCATATATTTT.

The chain carries TRBV2 and TRBJ1-1, with 7 bases aligning to TRBD1. Germline V gene lookup returns CDR1 SNHLY and CDR2 FYNNEI. The CDR3 loop spans 14 amino acids. J gave up 4 bases and V 5 bases, and 7 bases lay outside the gene matches. The CDR3 DNA sequence: TGTGCCAGCAGTTTGACAGGGTTCATCACTGAAGCTTTCTTT. This gives the protein CASSLTGFITEAFF.

This chain connects TRBV14 to TRBJ2-7; 8 bases fit TRBD2. The V segment lost 3 bases and the J segment 3 bases; nucleotides outside the gene matches: 7. Per the germline V gene, CDR1 is SGHDN and CDR2 is FVKESK. The CDR3 covers 15 residues. In DNA, the CDR3 is TGTGCCAGCAGCCACCCACCCGGGGGGGTCTACGAGCAGTACTTC. It is translated as CASSHPPGGVYEQYF.

The rearrangement uses TRBV5-4 and TRBJ1-2; D is undetermined. The ends were cut back, 2 bases at V and 0 bases at J, with 11 bases in the middle. Germline V gene data show CDR1 as SGHNT and CDR2 as YYREEE (reference sequence). CDR3 length: 15 residues. CDR3 loop: CASSFAGRANYGYTF. CDR3 DNA: TGTGCCAGCAGCTTCGCGGGCAGAGCTAACTATGGCTACACCTTC.

V gene TRBV6-2 or TRBV6-3 combines with J gene TRBJ1-2; 7 nucleotides match TRBD1. The trim removed 2 bases at V and 0 bases at J, leaving 9 bases unmatched. Germline CDR1 MNHEY, CDR2 SVGEGT. This CDR3 contains 17 residues. Here the CDR3 DNA reads TGTGCCAGCAGTTACCCTAGAGGGGGCCGGCCTAACTATGGCTACACCTTC. It specifies CASSYPRGGRPNYGYTF.

The rearrangement uses TRBV19 and TRBJ2-7; no firm D call. Trimming cost V 6 bases and J 5 bases, with 14 bases left between them. Per the germline V gene, CDR1 is LNHDA and CDR2 is SQIVND (reference sequence). The CDR3 length is 13 residues. For the CDR3, the DNA is TGTGCCAGTAGCCCATCCCCCTCGAACGAGCAGTACTTC. Its protein product is CASSPSPSNEQYF.

The CDR3 DNA reads TGCGCCAGCAGCCAGCAGGGGTTGCGCACTGAAGCTTTCTTT. Translation: CASSQQGLRTEAFF. The chain couples TRBV4-1 to TRBJ1-1, with a tentative D call TRBD1 (6 bases). Trimming shortened V by 3 bases and J by 4 bases, and 12 bases separated the two germline ends. The CDR3 runs to 14 residues. Per germline, CDR1 MGHRA and CDR2 YSYEKL.

The chain employs TRBV5-1 and TRBJ2-5, with 8 bases lining up with TRBD1. Germline V gene sequence: CDR1 SGHRS, CDR2 YFSETQ. CDR3 length: 14 amino acids. V lost 3 bases and J lost 3; bases outside the gene matches: 4. The CDR3 spells CASSSDRVEETQYF. CDR3 coding DNA: TGCGCCAGCAGCTCGGACAGGGTGGAAGAGACCCAGTACTTC.

This clonotype turned up a few times. V gene TRBV6-2 or TRBV6-3 combines with J gene TRBJ2-4; D perhaps matches TRBD1 (5 bases). CDR1 MNHEY and CDR2 SVGEGT come from the germline V gene. The CDR3 loop spans 14 amino acids. The ends were cut back, 6 bases at V and 6 bases at J, with 15 bases in the middle. Here the CDR3 DNA reads TGTGCCAGCAGGGTAGACAGCAGGCTAAACATTCAGTACTTC. Translation gives CASRVDSRLNIQYF.

This chain joins TRBV25-1 and TRBJ2-3; 9 bases line up with TRBD2. With V trimmed by 1 base and J by 2 bases, 16 bases remained unmatched. The CDR3 covers 20 residues. Germline loops: CDR1 MGHDK, CDR2 SYGVNS. This CDR3 reads CASSELRREGPPQPTDTQYF. The CDR3 DNA sequence: TGTGCCAGCAGTGAATTGCGGCGGGAGGGCCCCCCCCAACCCACAGATACGCAGTATTTT.

The J gene is TRBJ2-3, the V gene TRBV7-6; tentative D call: TRBD2 (7 bases). CDR1 is SGHVS and CDR2 is FNYEAQ in the germline V gene. CDR3 length equals 16 residues. Trimming removed 3 bases from V and 3 bases from J, with 16 bases in between. The CDR3: CASSFWGGLGTDTQYF. CDR3 nucleotides: TGTGCCAGCAGCTTTTGGGGGGGGCTCGGGACAGATACGCAGTATTTT.

This clonotype was detected only a few times. The rearrangement joins TRBV6-1 to TRBJ1-1; the D is unclear. Between the trimmed V and J ends, which lost 0 bases and 3 bases, there was a span of 11 bases. The germline CDR1 and CDR2 sequences are MNHNS and SASEGT. This CDR3 spans 15 amino acids. The CDR3 DNA reads as TGTGCCAGCAGTGAAGCTTCGGCGGTCTACACTGAAGCTTTCTTT. Translating it yields CASSEASAVYTEAFF.

This chain connects TRBV20-1 to TRBJ2-7; 11 nucleotides agree with TRBD2. The CDR3 is made up of 17 amino acids. V lost 4 bases and J lost 0; bases outside the gene matches: 11. Germline CDR1 and CDR2: DFQATT and SNEGSKA (reference sequence). The CDR3 DNA is TGCAGTGCTATCGGGACTAGCGGCCAATGGAGCTCCTACGAGCAGTACTTC. Protein sequence: CSAIGTSGQWSSYEQYF.